This TCR beta chain is drawn from a study of T cell responses to AZD1222 COVID-19 vaccine. Points from the study as a whole: Repertoires were obtained only post-peak T cell response. Seropositive status at baseline applied to only a handful of AZD1222 recipients. The donors showed a predominance of white British ancestry and of females, with possible underestimation of clonal diversity. CD4 TCRs associated with vaccination spanned spike, dominating at 160-218 and 743-854.

This clone was observed a single time. What it binds is unknown. V lost 6 bases and J lost 1; bases outside the gene matches: 7. The CDR3 spans 14 residues. In germline, CDR1 is SQVTM, CDR2 ANQGSEA. Clones were read by immunoSEQ multiplex PCR, and TCRdb kept only the in-frame ones, dropping some. The data contain almost 65,000 clones, 84% of them seen just once; the ten biggest clones take up less than 9.5%. The rearrangement joins TRBV29-1 to TRBJ1-1, with 8 bases matching TRBD1. The sequence came from an adult in good health. The input for sequencing was peripheral blood, taken on day 0 of AZD1222 vaccination. The CDR3 bases are TGCAGCGTGACAGGGGCGAAGGGGAACACTGAAGCTTTCTTT. It specifies CSVTGAKGNTEAFF.